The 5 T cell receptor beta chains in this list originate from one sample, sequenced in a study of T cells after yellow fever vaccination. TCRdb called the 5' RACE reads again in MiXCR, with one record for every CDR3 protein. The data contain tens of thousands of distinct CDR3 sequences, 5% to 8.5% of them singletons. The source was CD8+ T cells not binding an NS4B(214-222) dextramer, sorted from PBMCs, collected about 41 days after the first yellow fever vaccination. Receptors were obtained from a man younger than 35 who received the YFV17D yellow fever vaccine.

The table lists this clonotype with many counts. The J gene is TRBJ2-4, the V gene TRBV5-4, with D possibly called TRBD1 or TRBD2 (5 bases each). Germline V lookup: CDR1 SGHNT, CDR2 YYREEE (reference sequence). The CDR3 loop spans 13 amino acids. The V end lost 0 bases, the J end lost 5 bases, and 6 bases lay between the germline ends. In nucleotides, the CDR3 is TGTGCCAGCAGCTTGGGGGGACAAAACATTCAGTACTTC. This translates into CASSLGGQNIQYF.

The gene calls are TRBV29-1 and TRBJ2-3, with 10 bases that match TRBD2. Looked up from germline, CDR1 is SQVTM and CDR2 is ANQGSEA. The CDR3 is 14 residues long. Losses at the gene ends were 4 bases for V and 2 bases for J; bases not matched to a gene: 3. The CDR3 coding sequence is TGCAGCGTTGCTAGCGGGGGAGACACAGATACGCAGTATTTT. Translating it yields CSVASGGDTDTQYF.

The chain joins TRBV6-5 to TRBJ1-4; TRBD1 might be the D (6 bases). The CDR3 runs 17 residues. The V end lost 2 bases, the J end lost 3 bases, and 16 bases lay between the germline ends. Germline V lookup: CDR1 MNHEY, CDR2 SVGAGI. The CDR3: CASSYRDIGWANEKLFF. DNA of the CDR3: TGTGCCAGCAGTTACCGGGACATCGGGTGGGCTAATGAAAAACTGTTTTTT.

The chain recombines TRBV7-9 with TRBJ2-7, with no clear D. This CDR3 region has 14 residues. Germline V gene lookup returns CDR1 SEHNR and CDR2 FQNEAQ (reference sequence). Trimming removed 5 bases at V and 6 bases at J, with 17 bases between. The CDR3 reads CASSLTNTDSEQYF. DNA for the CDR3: TGTGCCAGCAGCCTTACTAATACTGATTCCGAGCAGTACTTC.

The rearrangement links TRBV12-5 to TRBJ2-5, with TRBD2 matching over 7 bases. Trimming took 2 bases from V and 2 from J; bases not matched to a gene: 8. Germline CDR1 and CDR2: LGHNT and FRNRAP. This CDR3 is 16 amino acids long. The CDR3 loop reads CASGLSQAGPQETQYF. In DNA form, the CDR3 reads TGTGCTAGTGGTTTGTCCCAAGCGGGGCCTCAAGAGACCCAGTACTTC.